A selection of T cell receptor beta chains follows, all from one sample in a study of T cells in Graves' hyperthyroidism and ophthalmopathy. TCRdb reanalysed the multiplex PCR reads using MiXCR and keeps one entry per CDR3 protein. The sample lists about 270,000 distinct CDR3 sequences; 20% to 25% were seen once. Material: blood. All receptors derive from a man aged 25-40 years with Graves' ophthalmopathy. Each CDR3 is given with its conserved first and last residue. A D gene is named only where the DNA matches it firmly. Size is stated for part of the rows, as once, few or many counts, or as a class when the clone is expanded.

clone_size | d_call | j_call | v_call | cdr3_aa | cdr3_nt
many | TRBD2 | TRBJ2-3 | TRBV7-2 | CASSLLAASTDTQYF | TGTGCCAGCAGCTTACTAGCGGCTAGCACAGATACGCAGTATTTT
few | TRBD2 | TRBJ2-1 | TRBV6-1 | CASSWLAGNEQFF | TGTGCCAGCAGTTGGCTAGCGGGCAATGAGCAGTTCTTC
NA | NA | TRBJ1-5 | TRBV12-3/TRBV12-4 | CASSLDRSNQPQHF | TGTGCCAGCAGTTTGGACCGAAGCAATCAGCCCCAGCATTTT
NA | NA | TRBJ2-7 | TRBV3-1 | CASSQDALSYEQYF | TGTGCCAGCAGCCAAGATGCCCTTTCCTACGAGCAGTACTTC
NA | NA | TRBJ2-3 | TRBV6-1 | CASSDAGLPSTDTQYF | TGTGCCAGCAGTGATGCGGGGCTACCCAGCACAGATACGCAGTATTTT
NA | NA | TRBJ1-1 | TRBV6-1 | CASRSNGPTEAFF | TGTGCCAGCAGATCTAATGGGCCCACTGAAGCTTTCTTT
NA | NA | TRBJ1-2 | TRBV12-5 | CASGGGFYGYTF | TGTGCTAGTGGTGGGGGATTCTATGGCTACACCTTC
NA | NA | TRBJ2-5 | TRBV6-1 | CASKEPGTQYF | TGTGCCAGCAAGGAACCCGGGACCCAGTACTTC
NA | NA | TRBJ2-1 | TRBV28 | CASNLRTPYNEQFF | TGTGCCAGCAACCTCAGGACCCCATACAATGAGCAGTTCTTC
many | NA | TRBJ1-4 | TRBV11-1 | CASSLRGTLAANEKLFF | TGTGCCAGCAGCTTAAGAGGGACGCTCGCCGCTAATGAAAAACTGTTTTTT
NA | TRBD2 | TRBJ2-1 | TRBV9 | CASSLGTSGRAVNEQFF | TGTGCCAGCAGCCTTGGGACTAGCGGGAGGGCCGTTAATGAGCAGTTCTTC
many | TRBD1 | TRBJ1-6 | TRBV7-9 | CASSSGQGHSPLHF | TGTGCCAGCAGCTCGGGACAGGGGCATTCACCCCTCCACTTT
NA | NA | TRBJ2-7 | TRBV7-2 | CASSPRHEQYF | TGTGCCAGCAGCCCCAGGCACGAGCAGTACTTC
few | TRBD1 | TRBJ2-5 | TRBV11-3 | CASSFPGTGRGTQYF | TGTGCCAGCAGCTTCCCCGGGACAGGGCGCGGGACCCAGTACTTC
many | NA | TRBJ1-1 | TRBV11-2 | CASSLEGGTEAFF | TGTGCCAGCAGCTTAGAGGGAGGGACTGAAGCTTTCTTT
many | NA | TRBJ2-5 | TRBV7-9 | CASSLGGVQETQYF | TGTGCCAGCAGCCTAGGCGGGGTCCAAGAGACCCAGTACTTC
NA | NA | TRBJ2-5 | TRBV12-5 | CASGWTTRGQETQYF | TGTGCTAGTGGTTGGACGACTAGGGGGCAAGAGACCCAGTACTTC
NA | NA | TRBJ1-2 | TRBV25-1 | CASSDLVDGYTF | TGTGCCAGCAGTGACCTTGTGGATGGCTACACCTTC
few | NA | TRBJ1-1 | TRBV6-1 | CASRYPDENTEAFF | TGTGCCAGCAGATACCCGGACGAGAACACTGAAGCTTTCTTT
few | NA | TRBJ1-5 | TRBV28 | CASSSGSANQPQHF | TGTGCCAGCAGCTCAGGCAGCGCGAATCAGCCCCAGCATTTT
few | NA | TRBJ1-1 | TRBV18 | CASSQTDSEAFF | TGTGCCAGCTCACAGACAGACAGTGAAGCTTTCTTT
NA | TRBD2 | TRBJ2-3 | TRBV19 | CASSASSGSGTDTQYF | TGTGCCAGTAGTGCCTCTAGCGGGAGTGGCACAGATACGCAGTATTTT
NA | TRBD1 | TRBJ2-3 | TRBV15 | CATAGGLLADTQYF | TGTGCCACGGCAGGGGGCTTGTTGGCAGATACGCAGTATTTT
NA | NA | TRBJ2-7 | TRBV20-1 | CSARSATGYEQYF | TGCAGTGCTAGATCTGCAACTGGCTACGAGCAGTACTTC
NA | TRBD2 | TRBJ2-3 | TRBV6-1 | CASGKTSGAVKDTQYF | TGTGCCAGCGGGAAGACTAGCGGGGCGGTTAAAGATACGCAGTATTTT
many | NA | TRBJ2-7 | TRBV9 | CASSVGETYEQYF | TGTGCCAGCAGCGTTGGAGAGACCTACGAGCAGTACTTC
many | TRBD2 | TRBJ2-2 | TRBV3-1 | CASTSSGLAGVTGELFF | TGTGCCAGCACCTCCTCGGGACTAGCGGGAGTAACCGGGGAGCTGTTTTTT
NA | NA | TRBJ2-7 | TRBV9 | CASSLDSGGGDGEQYF | TGTGCCAGCAGCCTAGATTCCGGGGGAGGTGACGGCGAGCAGTACTTC
NA | NA | TRBJ2-7 | TRBV6-5 | CASSYLPWYEQYF | TGTGCCAGCAGTTACCTACCTTGGTACGAGCAGTACTTC
NA | NA | TRBJ2-7 | TRBV5-1 | CASSPGAWDGIYERYF | TGCGCCAGCAGCCCCGGGGCGTGGGACGGAATCTACGAGCGGTACTTC
once | TRBD1 | TRBJ1-1 | TRBV9 | CASSPGQGGSNTEAFF | TGTGCCAGCTCACCAGGACAGGGGGGATCGAACACTGAAGCTTTCTTT
many | NA | TRBJ2-3 | TRBV20-1 | CSAPVGGGFTDTQYF | TGCAGTGCCCCGGTGGGAGGGGGCTTCACAGATACGCAGTATTTT
NA | TRBD2 | TRBJ2-1 | TRBV20-1 | CSALPSGIPYNEQFF | TGCAGTGCCCTTCCTAGCGGGATCCCCTACAATGAGCAGTTCTTC
NA | NA | TRBJ2-5 | TRBV7-7 | CASSPRLGETQYF | TGTGCTAGCAGCCCGCGACTAGGGGAGACCCAGTACTTC
few | NA | TRBJ2-5 | TRBV7-9 | CASSLARIAVTSRGYQETQYF | TGTGCCAGCAGCTTAGCGCGAATAGCGGTCACCTCCAGGGGGTACCAAGAGACCCAGTACTTC
once | TRBD1 | TRBJ1-1 | TRBV29-1 | CSGGQAVLFSNTEAFF | TGCAGCGGCGGACAGGCGGTGTTGTTTTCGAACACTGAAGCTTTCTTT
few | NA | TRBJ2-7 | TRBV4-1 | CASSQGVGRAYEQYF | TGCGCCAGCAGCCAAGGTGTTGGCAGAGCCTACGAGCAGTACTTC
many | TRBD1 | TRBJ1-1 | TRBV11-3 | CAGGTGGNTEAFF | TGTGCCGGAGGGACAGGGGGCAACACTGAAGCTTTCTTT
once | TRBD2 | TRBJ2-1 | TRBV7-8 | CASRPLAGEDNEQFF | TGTGCCAGCAGACCATTGGCGGGAGAAGACAATGAGCAGTTCTTC
NA | NA | TRBJ2-5 | TRBV28 | CASSSGKGGKETQYF | TGTGCCAGCAGTTCGGGGAAAGGGGGGAAAGAGACCCAGTACTTC
few | TRBD2 | TRBJ2-5 | TRBV7-9 | CASTSSIAGDQETQYF | TGTGCCAGCACCTCCTCGATAGCGGGAGACCAAGAGACCCAGTACTTC
NA | NA | TRBJ2-2 | TRBV18 | CASSPSGLGANTGELFF | TGTGCCAGCTCACCCTCGGGCTTGGGCGCGAACACCGGGGAGCTGTTTTTT
few | TRBD2 | TRBJ2-2 | TRBV20-1 | CSAQRGRMAGELFF | TGCAGTGCCCAACGCGGGAGGATGGCCGGGGAGCTGTTTTTT
NA | NA | TRBJ1-2 | TRBV7-9 | CASSPSGDYGYTF | TGTGCCAGCAGCCCATCAGGGGACTATGGCTACACCTTC
NA | TRBD1 | TRBJ2-5 | TRBV2 | CASSEPGQNQETQYF | TGTGCCAGCAGTGAACCGGGACAGAACCAAGAGACCCAGTACTTC
few | TRBD2 | TRBJ2-2 | TRBV6-5 | CASSYLLAGGVSSTGELFF | TGTGCCAGCAGTTACTTACTAGCGGGAGGAGTGTCGAGCACCGGGGAGCTGTTTTTT
few | NA | TRBJ2-3 | TRBV7-6 | CASSSYLHTDTQYF | TGTGCCAGCAGCTCGTACCTTCACACAGATACGCAGTATTTT
NA | NA | TRBJ1-3 | TRBV20-1 | CSASSPGGNTIYF | TGCAGTGCTAGTTCCCCGGGAGGAAACACCATATATTTT
NA | NA | TRBJ1-1 | TRBV11-2 | CASILGGNTEAFF | TGTGCCAGCATCTTAGGGGGTAACACTGAAGCTTTCTTT